This T cell receptor (beta chain) emerged from a study of T cells in tumors after PD-1 blockade. Whole-study context: Some patients also took daily vismodegib 150 mg during anti-PD-1 treatment.

Sequenced by immunoSEQ multiplex PCR; TCRdb stores in-frame clones only, minus some. The table shows about 12,000 clones, with less than 65% occurring only once. This CDR3 has 16 residues. Looked up from germline, CDR1 is MNHEY and CDR2 is SVGEGT. With V trimmed by 6 bases and J by 0 bases, 4 bases remained unmatched. The source was tumor tissue, collected before anti-PD-1 treatment. The rearrangement uses TRBV6-2 or TRBV6-3 and TRBJ2-2; 10 positions match TRBD2. The sequence was collected from a human donor with basal cell carcinoma. The CDR3 DNA sequence: TGTGCCAGCAGCTGGACTAGCGGATCGAACACCGGGGAGCTGTTTTTT. Amino acid sequence: CASSWTSGSNTGELFF.